This TCR beta chain is from a study of blood T cells in healthy people across ages. Using a J-beta primer mix together with a sample-barcoded 5' primer, a second PCR was run for roughly 6 to 12 cycles. Each cDNA was tagged by a template-switch adaptor containing 12 random nucleotides. TCRdb re-called the 5' RACE reads with MiXCR, one entry per CDR3 protein. The table records just over 1 million distinct CDR3 sequences, around 45% of them present only once. About this clonotype itself: Its antigen is unknown.

Notes on the study in general: Long-lived donors carried more naive CD4+ cells and greater diversity than aged donors. Estimates of diversity drawn from one million T cells were considered underestimates. It was not known whether donors were CMV positive (a possible confounder of expanded clonotype changes).

V shed 0 bases and J 3 bases; nucleotides not matched to a gene: 8. Germline assignment: CDR1 SGDLS and CDR2 YYNGEE. This CDR3 is 16 amino acids long. Sequencing used blood. The chain combines TRBV9 with TRBJ1-2; 7 positions match TRBD1. The receptor comes from a woman in her sixties or seventies in good health. CDR3: CASSVGGRDRDYGYTF. CDR3 sequence (DNA): TGTGCCAGCAGCGTAGGGGGTAGGGACAGAGACTATGGCTACACCTTC.